This entry concerns a single T cell receptor (beta chain). Its antigen is undetermined. A junction end diverges from the germline sequence, so it may reflect a read error. CDR1 is MNHNS, CDR2 SASEGT, per germline. This CDR3 has 11 residues. The record originates from a study of cytomegalovirus exposure and HLA in healthy donors. The donors were members of the approximately 130-subject validation cohort (separate from the approximately 730-subject first cohort). TCRdb keeps only in-frame clones here, not all; method: immunoSEQ multiplex PCR. The repertoire consists of approximately 160,000 clones, with around four fifths occurring once and the leading ten covering approximately 2%. Study results and limitations: The finding came from a later analysis; first-cohort TCR clusters tended to co-occur in the roughly 120 validation repertoires. Diagnosis of cytomegalovirus status made by the classifier reportedly showed high specificity and sensitivity.

The sequence came from a man younger than 40 in good health and CMV-seropositive. The gene calls are TRBV6-1 and TRBJ2-7; TRBD1 matches at 9 bases. Material for sequencing was PBMCs. Written as DNA, the CDR3 is TGTGCCAGCCCCAAAGGGGACAGGGCCTCCTTC. Translation gives CASPKGDRASF.